The 22 T cell receptor beta chains below all came from one sample that was sequenced in a study of cytomegalovirus exposure and HLA in healthy donors. 13 Jbeta primers and 60 Vbeta primers were used for the PCR. Assay: immunoSEQ multiplex PCR; the TCRdb copy retains only in-frame clones and omits some. The sample shows 170,000 or so clones, approximately 80% of them seen only once. The source material was PBMCs. These receptors all come from a woman aged 25 to 39 in good health and CMV-seronegative.

This sequence joins TRBV6-5 and TRBJ2-1; TRBD1 aligns across 8 bases. This CDR3 has 14 residues. The germline V gene encodes CDR1 MNHEY and CDR2 SVGAGI. V lost 6 bases and J lost 9; bases outside the gene matches: 10. The CDR3 region is CASRGTGGRAEQFF. The CDR3 bases are TGTGCCAGCAGGGGAACAGGGGGAAGGGCTGAGCAGTTCTTC.

The CDR3 sequence is CASSSIAGGPLETQYF. The DNA for the CDR3 is TGTGCCAGCAGCTCGATAGCGGGGGGGCCGCTAGAGACCCAGTACTTC. The chain couples TRBV7-6 to TRBJ2-5; 11 nucleotides align to TRBD2. The germline V gene has CDR1 SGHVS and CDR2 FNYEAQ. This CDR3 is 16 amino acids long. V shed 4 bases, J shed 4 bases, and the junction held 8 bases outside the gene matches.

The DNA for the CDR3 is TGTGCCAGCAGCCGAGGGTCGGGCTCCTACGAGCAGTACTTC. Encoded protein: CASSRGSGSYEQYF. The chain uses TRBV7-2 and TRBJ2-7; possibly TRBD2 for D (5 bases). This CDR3 comprises 14 residues. Trimming removed 5 bases at V and 0 bases at J, with 11 bases between. Germline loops: CDR1 SGHTA, CDR2 FQGNSA. Full variable domain (remainder filled in from reference TRBV7-2 and TRBJ2-7): GAGVSQSPSNKVTEKGKDVELRCDPISGHTALYWYRQSLGQGLEFLIYFQGNSAPDKSGLPSDRFSAERTGGSVSTLTIQRTQQEDSAVYLCASSRGSGSYEQYFGPGTRLTVT.

The chain couples TRBV2 to TRBJ2-1; D is unclear. Germline V lookup: CDR1 SNHLY, CDR2 FYNNEI. CDR3 length: 11 residues. V was trimmed by 6 bases and J by 7 bases, leaving 7 bases between them. The CDR3 sequence: CASRIVNEQFF. The DNA for the CDR3 is TGTGCCAGCAGAATAGTTAATGAGCAGTTCTTC.

The V gene is TRBV2, the J gene TRBJ1-5, with 9 bases lining up with TRBD1. The CDR3 loop spans 15 amino acids. V lost 6 bases and J lost 4; bases outside the gene matches: 7. The germline V gene has CDR1 SNHLY and CDR2 FYNNEI. The CDR3: CASSEQGANNQPQHF. The CDR3 DNA is TGTGCCAGCAGCGAACAGGGGGCTAATAATCAGCCCCAGCATTTT.

As concerns this clone: Because the CDR3 is missing its conserved closing phenylalanine or tryptophan, this is likely a read error. The rearrangement links TRBV6-1 to TRBJ1-2; D not certain. V dropped 5 bases and J dropped 2 bases, with 12 bases sitting between them. This CDR3 spans 14 amino acids. Germline V gene lookup returns CDR1 MNHNS and CDR2 SASEGT. In nucleotides, the CDR3 is TGTGCCAGCAGTTCCGGGAGGGCGAACTATGGCTACACCCTC. Translating it yields CASSSGRANYGYTL.

The rearrangement links TRBV2 to TRBJ1-2; no definite D call. CDR3 length equals 13 residues. Trimming removed 3 bases from V and 4 bases from J, with 9 bases in between. Per the germline V gene, CDR1 is SNHLY and CDR2 is FYNNEI. CDR3 in amino acids: CASSEEGSYGYTF. CDR3 in DNA: TGTGCCAGCAGTGAGGAGGGATCCTATGGCTACACCTTC. Filled out from reference TRBV2 and TRBJ1-2, the complete variable domain reads EPEVTQTPSHQVTQMGQEVILRCVPISNHLYFYWYRQILGQKVEFLVSFYNNEISEKSEIFDDQFSVERPDGSNFTLKIRSTKLEDSAMYFCASSEEGSYGYTFGSGTRLTVV.

The table lists this clone with a count of one. The chain is built from TRBV28 and TRBJ1-2, with D unclear. The CDR3 covers 14 residues. Deletions cut 5 bases from V and 7 bases from J, with 17 bases between. Per the germline V gene, CDR1 is MDHEN and CDR2 is SYDVKM. CDR3 amino acids: CASSPPRAGSGYTF. In nucleotides, the CDR3 is TGTGCCAGCAGTCCTCCCCGAGCGGGAAGTGGCTACACCTTC.

This chain links TRBV18 with TRBJ1-5; 8 bases line up with TRBD1. Trimming removed 4 bases from V and 7 bases from J; junction bases left unmatched: 9. Germline V gives CDR1 KGHSH, CDR2 LQKENI. The CDR3 extends over 15 amino acids. CDR3 protein: CASSRGAGGDQPQHF. CDR3 in DNA: TGTGCCAGCTCACGGGGGGCAGGGGGCGACCAGCCCCAGCATTTT.

The chain combines TRBV7-2 with TRBJ2-3; 11 bases fit TRBD2. This CDR3 is 17 amino acids long. Germline assignment: CDR1 SGHTA and CDR2 FQGNSA. Losses at the gene ends were 0 bases for V and 6 bases for J; bases not matched to a gene: 8. In nucleotides, the CDR3 is TGTGCCAGCAGCTTAGCGCCCTTAGCGGGGGGGGCGGATACGCAGTATTTT. Translation gives CASSLAPLAGGADTQYF.

In its sample, this clone was seen a few times. This rearrangement joins TRBV5-8 to TRBJ1-1; no firm D call. V lost 4 bases to trimming and J lost 1 base, with 11 bases between them. Looked up from germline, CDR1 is SGHTS and CDR2 is YDEGEE. This CDR3 has 14 residues. The CDR3 DNA is TGTGCCAGCAGCACCCCGGGGAGGAACACTGAAGCTTTCTTT. Its protein product is CASSTPGRNTEAFF. Variable domain in full (rest from reference TRBV5-8 and TRBJ1-1): EAGVTQSPTHLIKTRGQQATLRCSPISGHTSVYWYQQALGLGLQFLLWYDEGEERNRGNFPPRFSGRQFPNYSSELNVNALELEDSALYLCASSTPGRNTEAFFGQGTRLTVV.

A single count supports this clone. The genes are TRBV29-1 and TRBJ2-5; 7 nucleotides align to TRBD2. V trimming: 8 bases; J trimming: 1 base; junction bases outside the gene matches: 10. CDR3 length equals 14 residues. CDR1 and CDR2 from the germline V gene are SQVTM and ANQGSEA. CDR3 protein: CSLARGGGQETQYF. The CDR3 DNA follows: TGCAGCCTTGCCCGTGGCGGGGGCCAAGAGACCCAGTACTTC.

V and J are TRBV29-1 and TRBJ2-1, with 9 positions matching TRBD1. The germline V gene encodes CDR1 SQVTM and CDR2 ANQGSEA. CDR3 length: 13 residues. V dropped 6 bases and J dropped 8; count of bases not matched to a gene: 8. CDR3 nucleotides: TGCAGCGTCGGTCGGACAGGGGACGATGAGCAGTTCTTC. It codes for CSVGRTGDDEQFF.

V is TRBV4-1 and J is TRBJ2-2; TRBD1 is a possible D gene (6 bases). Germline V lookup: CDR1 MGHRA, CDR2 YSYEKL. V dropped 0 bases and J dropped 5 bases, with 13 bases sitting between them. CDR3 size: 16 residues. The CDR3 nucleotides read TGCGCCAGCAGCCAAGATCCACAGGGAAGGACCGGGGAGCTGTTTTTT. Amino acids: CASSQDPQGRTGELFF.

The chain recombines TRBV19 with TRBJ1-1; no clear D. V was pared by 7 bases and J by 2 bases, with 17 bases between. CDR3 size: 15 residues. CDR1 LNHDA and CDR2 SQIVND come from the germline V gene (reference sequence). CDR3 amino acids: CASIWAGNTNTEAFF. CDR3 nucleotide sequence: TGTGCCAGTATTTGGGCGGGAAATACCAACACTGAAGCTTTCTTT.

The chain combines TRBV9 with TRBJ2-7; tentatively, D is TRBD2 (5 bases). Germline CDR1 SGDLS, CDR2 YYNGEE. V shed 4 bases and J shed 1 base, with 12 bases lying between them. CDR3 length equals 14 residues. The CDR3 here is CASSPRRESYEQYF. CDR3 coding DNA: TGTGCCAGCAGCCCAAGACGGGAATCCTACGAGCAGTACTTC.

The rearrangement joins TRBV5-6 to TRBJ1-2; the D is unclear. The CDR3 is 13 residues long. Trimming took 4 bases from V and 4 from J, leaving 11 bases between them. CDR1 and CDR2 from the germline V gene are SGHDT and YYEEEE. CDR3 amino acids: CASSPPTIYGYTF. Here the CDR3 DNA reads TGTGCCAGCAGCCCTCCTACGATCTATGGCTACACCTTC.

J is TRBJ1-2 and V is TRBV4-3, with unresolved D. This CDR3 is built from 15 residues. Per the germline V gene, CDR1 is LGHNA and CDR2 is YSLEER. V shed 0 bases and J shed 5 bases, with 13 bases lying between them. CDR3 sequence: CASSQDRPRGYGYTF. The CDR3 DNA sequence: TGCGCCAGCAGCCAAGATCGACCGCGGGGTTATGGCTACACCTTC.

The chain employs TRBV6-1 and TRBJ1-4; D uncertain. The V and J ends lost 3 bases and 5 bases respectively, with 22 bases between them. From germline, CDR1 is MNHNS and CDR2 SASEGT. The CDR3 runs 18 residues. CDR3 sequence reads: CASSDCPSLLVDNEKLFF. The CDR3 DNA is TGTGCCAGCAGTGACTGTCCAAGTCTCCTAGTCGACAATGAAAAACTGTTTTTT.

A single count supports this clone. CDR3 amino acids: CASSLGGASTDTQYF. DNA for the CDR3: TGTGCCAGCAGCTTAGGTGGGGCTAGCACAGATACGCAGTATTTT. The rearrangement links TRBV7-2 to TRBJ2-3; maybe TRBD1 (5 bases). Trimming stripped 1 base from V and 0 bases from J, with 8 bases between. The CDR3 spans 15 residues. Germline-derived CDR1 and CDR2 are SGHTA and FQGNSA.

This rearrangement joins TRBV6-1 to TRBJ1-2; possibly TRBD1 for D (5 bases). The length of the CDR3 is 15 residues. V shed 4 bases and J shed 2 bases, with 14 bases lying between them. CDR1 and CDR2 (germline): MNHNS, SASEGT. The CDR3 nucleotides read TGTGCCAGCAGTGCCTCGGCCAGGGCCAACTATGGCTACACCTTC. Translating it yields CASSASARANYGYTF.

The J gene is TRBJ2-1, the V gene TRBV5-5, with TRBD1 matching 9 bases. The CDR3 is made up of 15 amino acids. The germline CDR1 and CDR2 sequences are SGHKS and YYEKEE (reference sequence). V trimming: 2 bases; J trimming: 6 bases; junction bases outside the gene matches: 6. Written as DNA, the CDR3 is TGTGCCAGCAGCTTCCGGGACAGGGCCCTCAATGAGCAGTTCTTC. Residues: CASSFRDRALNEQFF.